Below are 16 T cell receptor beta chains sequenced from a single sample in a study of blood T cell repertoires in COVID-19 (dated by TCRdb to the early 2020s). Library preparation was by the immunoSEQ multiplex PCR assay. Sourced from immuneACCESS, this table was stored by TCRdb with only in-frame sequences that have V and J called. A share of the clones is absent; for the studies checked, an unresolved V gene accounts for under half, and the remainder has no known explanation. In this sample the table shows 400,000 to 550,000 clones, approximately 90% of which occur a single time. The ten largest clonotypes hold approximately 2% of the sample. Sequencing was performed on PBMCs or T cells enriched from blood (not recorded which). The receptor set was obtained from a woman aged 18-29 years with acute COVID-19.

CDR3 loop: CASSPRGQDPMNTEAFF. CDR3 sequence (DNA): TGTGCCAGCTCACCCCGGGGACAGGATCCCATGAACACTGAAGCTTTCTTT. This chain joins TRBV18 and TRBJ1-1; 8 bases are a match to TRBD1. V was clipped by 3 bases and J by 0 bases; unmatched bases: 9. The CDR3 extends over 17 amino acids. The germline gives CDR1 KGHSH, CDR2 LQKENI.

The V call is TRBV2, the J call TRBJ1-1, with 9 bases identical to TRBD1. V shed 3 bases and J 6 bases; nucleotides not matched to a gene: 2. The CDR3 contains 13 residues. Germline V gene lookup returns CDR1 SNHLY and CDR2 FYNNEI. As DNA, the CDR3 is TGTGCCAGCAGTGATAGACAGGGGGCTGAAGCTTTCTTT. The encoded protein is CASSDRQGAEAFF.

CDR3 amino acids: CASSATRLADKQETQYF. The CDR3 DNA is TGTGCCAGCAGTGCAACACGACTAGCGGATAAACAAGAGACCCAGTACTTC. The chain is built from TRBV27 and TRBJ2-5; 9 bases line up with TRBD2. V shed 5 bases and J 2 bases; nucleotides not matched to a gene: 12. Germline values: CDR1 MNHEY, CDR2 SMNVEV (reference sequence). This CDR3 is built from 17 residues.

The gene calls are TRBV24-1 and TRBJ1-2; D gene ambiguous. Germline CDR1 is KGHDR and CDR2 is SFDVKD. This CDR3 region has 12 residues. Deletions cut 3 bases from V and 2 bases from J, with 3 bases between. Here the CDR3 reads CATSDRNYGYTF. The CDR3 DNA is TGTGCCACCAGTGATCGGAACTATGGCTACACCTTC.

The chain combines TRBV6-5 with TRBJ2-1, with 7 bases aligning to TRBD2. CDR3 length equals 16 residues. Germline CDR1 and CDR2: MNHEY and SVGAGI. V lost 2 bases, J lost 6 bases, and 10 bases stayed unmatched. As DNA, the CDR3 is TGTGCCAGCAGTTACGCCACGGGGCAGCGGGGCAATGAGCAGTTCTTC. Its protein is CASSYATGQRGNEQFF.

This chain connects TRBV6-5 to TRBJ2-3; 7 bases align to TRBD1. Per germline, CDR1 MNHEY and CDR2 SVGAGI. V was pared by 2 bases and J by 5 bases, with 4 bases of the junction left unmatched. The CDR3 totals 14 residues. This CDR3 is CASSYIDRVDTQYF. The CDR3 nucleotides read TGTGCCAGCAGTTACATCGACAGGGTAGATACGCAGTATTTT.

This clone has a single count. The chain has TRBV3-1 (or the pseudogene TRBV3-2) and TRBJ1-5, with D tentatively TRBD1 (6 bases). Germline loops: CDR1 LGHDT, CDR2 YNNKEL (reference sequence). The ends were cut back, 1 base at V and 6 bases at J, with 13 bases in the middle. The CDR3 spans 15 residues. The CDR3, as DNA: TGTGCCAGCAGCCAAGGCACAGGGTACTTTCAGCCCCAGCATTTT. Protein: CASSQGTGYFQPQHF.

This chain uses TRBV6-5 with TRBJ1-6; 8 nucleotides line up with TRBD1. The J segment lost 6 bases and the V segment lost 6 bases, leaving 4 bases of the junction unmatched. The germline CDR1 and CDR2 sequences are MNHEY and SVGAGI. The CDR3 covers 14 residues. CDR3 sequence (DNA): TGTGCCAGCAGCATCGACAGGGGTAATTCACCCCTCCACTTT. It is translated as CASSIDRGNSPLHF.

This clone was seen a handful of times. This chain links TRBV24-1 with TRBJ2-2; D gene uncertain. The CDR3 extends over 14 amino acids. Per germline, CDR1 KGHDR and CDR2 SFDVKD. Trimming pared 2 bases from V and 1 base from J, leaving 4 bases between. The CDR3 nucleotides read TGTGCCACCAGTGATTCCAGGAACACCGGGGAGCTGTTTTTT. Protein product: CATSDSRNTGELFF.

This clone showed up just once. The gene calls are TRBV3-1 (or the pseudogene TRBV3-2) and TRBJ2-1; 11 positions match TRBD2. V was pared by 4 bases and J by 3 bases, with 2 bases of the junction left unmatched. Germline V gives CDR1 LGHDT, CDR2 YNNKEL (reference sequence). The CDR3 has 15 amino acids. The CDR3 sequence is CASSPLAGVYNEQFF. The CDR3 DNA reads as TGTGCCAGCAGCCCACTAGCGGGAGTCTACAATGAGCAGTTCTTC.

This chain links TRBV29-1 with TRBJ2-3; the match to TRBD2 covers 12 bases. Germline lookup yields CDR1 SQVTM and CDR2 ANQGSEA. The V segment lost 3 bases and the J segment 3 bases; nucleotides outside the gene matches: 7. The CDR3 has 16 amino acids. CDR3 amino acids: CSVERTSGIITDTQYF. CDR3 in DNA: TGCAGCGTTGAGAGGACTAGCGGGATAATAACAGATACGCAGTATTTT.

In this sample, this clone turned up once. The chain couples TRBV27 to TRBJ2-7; 10 bases line up with TRBD1. Germline CDR1 reads MNHEY; CDR2 reads SMNVEV (reference sequence). CDR3 length: 14 residues. The trim removed 6 bases at V and 0 bases at J, leaving 2 bases unmatched. The CDR3 protein is CASSRTGGSYEQYF. DNA for the CDR3: TGTGCCAGCAGCAGGACAGGGGGCTCCTACGAGCAGTACTTC.

The rearrangement joins TRBV2 to TRBJ2-7, with TRBD1 matching over 8 bases. With 7 bases clipped from V and 7 bases from J, the junction kept 12 bases outside the gene matches. This CDR3 is 14 amino acids long. Germline values: CDR1 SNHLY, CDR2 FYNNEI. This CDR3 is CASKAGGPGDEQYF. The CDR3 nucleotides are TGTGCCAGCAAGGCAGGGGGCCCGGGGGATGAGCAGTACTTC. Based on the CDR3 plus reference TRBV2 and TRBJ2-7, the full variable domain is EPEVTQTPSHQVTQMGQEVILRCVPISNHLYFYWYRQILGQKVEFLVSFYNNEISEKSEIFDDQFSVERPDGSNFTLKIRSTKLEDSAMYFCASKAGGPGDEQYFGPGTRLTVT.

Remarks on this clone: The sample holds other DNA sequences that translate to the same CDR3. V and J are TRBV28 and TRBJ1-1, with 9 bases that match TRBD1. The germline gives CDR1 MDHEN, CDR2 SYDVKM. This CDR3 has 13 amino acids. J gave up 4 bases and V 6 bases, and 3 bases lay outside the gene matches. The CDR3 DNA follows: TGTGCCAGCAGCCCGACAGGGGGCACTGAAGCTTTCTTT. Its protein is CASSPTGGTEAFF.

The chain employs TRBV27 and TRBJ2-1, with 9 nucleotides matching TRBD2. Germline V gene sequence: CDR1 MNHEY, CDR2 SMNVEV (reference sequence). V trimming: 3 bases; J trimming: 7 bases; junction bases outside the gene matches: 4. This CDR3 comprises 14 residues. The DNA of the CDR3 is TGTGCCAGCAGTTTTGAGGCGGGAGGGAATGAGCAGTTCTTC. Translation gives CASSFEAGGNEQFF.

The rearrangement joins TRBV28 to TRBJ1-1; D perhaps matches TRBD1 (6 bases). The CDR3 consists of 14 residues. In germline, CDR1 is MDHEN, CDR2 SYDVKM. V was clipped by 6 bases and J by 4 bases, with 15 bases between them. CDR3 in DNA: TGTGCCAGCAGAGCGAGCTCAGGGGTCACTGAAGCTTTCTTT. Translation: CASRASSGVTEAFF.